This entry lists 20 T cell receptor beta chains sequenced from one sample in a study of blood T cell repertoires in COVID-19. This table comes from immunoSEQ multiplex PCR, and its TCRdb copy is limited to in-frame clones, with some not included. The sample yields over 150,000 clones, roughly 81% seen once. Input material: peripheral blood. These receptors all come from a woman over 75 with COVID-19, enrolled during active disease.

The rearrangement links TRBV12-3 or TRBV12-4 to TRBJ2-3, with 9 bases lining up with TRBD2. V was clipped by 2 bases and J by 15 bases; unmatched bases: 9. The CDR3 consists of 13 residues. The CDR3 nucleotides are TGTGCCAGCAGTTTACACCTAGCGGGGTCTATATATTTT. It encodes CASSLHLAGSIYF.

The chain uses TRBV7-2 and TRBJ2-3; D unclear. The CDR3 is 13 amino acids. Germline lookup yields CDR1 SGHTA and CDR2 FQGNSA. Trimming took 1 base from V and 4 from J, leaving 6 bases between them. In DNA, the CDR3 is TGTGCCAGCAGCTTAGGCCGCGCAGATACGCAGTATTTT. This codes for CASSLGRADTQYF.

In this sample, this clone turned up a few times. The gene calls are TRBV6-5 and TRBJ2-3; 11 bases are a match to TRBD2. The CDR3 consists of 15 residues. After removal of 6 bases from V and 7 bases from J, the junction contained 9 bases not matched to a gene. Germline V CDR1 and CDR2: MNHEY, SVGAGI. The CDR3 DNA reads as TGTGCCAGCAGCTGGGGGACTAGCGGTTCTAATACGCAGTATTTT. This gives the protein CASSWGTSGSNTQYF.

CDR3 bases: TGCGCCAGCAGCCCGGGAGGGGGGAGCGTCTCCTACGAGCAGTACTTC. Its protein is CASSPGGGSVSYEQYF. The chain is built from TRBV5-1 and TRBJ2-7; 8 positions agree with TRBD2. V lost 4 bases, J lost 0 bases, and 9 bases stayed unmatched. Germline V gene sequence: CDR1 SGHRS, CDR2 YFSETQ. CDR3 length: 16 amino acids.

The CDR3 protein is CASSSTGGANTEAFF. In DNA form, the CDR3 reads TGTGCCAGCAGCTCCACAGGGGGCGCGAACACTGAAGCTTTCTTT. V gene TRBV7-3 combines with J gene TRBJ1-1; 9 bases are a match to TRBD1. The V gene end was trimmed by 4 bases and the J gene end by 1 base; junction bases not matched to a gene: 4. Germline loops: CDR1 SGHTA, CDR2 FQGTGA. The CDR3 runs to 15 residues.

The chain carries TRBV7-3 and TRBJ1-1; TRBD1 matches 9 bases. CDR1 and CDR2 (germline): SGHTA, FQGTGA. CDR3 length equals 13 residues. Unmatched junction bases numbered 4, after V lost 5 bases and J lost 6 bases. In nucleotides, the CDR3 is TGTGCCAGCAGCGCCCGGACAGGGGCTGAAGCTTTCTTT. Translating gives CASSARTGAEAFF.

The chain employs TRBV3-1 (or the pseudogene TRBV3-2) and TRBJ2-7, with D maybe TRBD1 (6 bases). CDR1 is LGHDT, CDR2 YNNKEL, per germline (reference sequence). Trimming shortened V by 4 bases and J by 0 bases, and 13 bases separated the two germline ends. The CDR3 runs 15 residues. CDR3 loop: CASSPQGRRSYEQYF. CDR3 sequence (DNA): TGTGCCAGCAGCCCGCAGGGGCGCCGCTCCTACGAGCAGTACTTC.

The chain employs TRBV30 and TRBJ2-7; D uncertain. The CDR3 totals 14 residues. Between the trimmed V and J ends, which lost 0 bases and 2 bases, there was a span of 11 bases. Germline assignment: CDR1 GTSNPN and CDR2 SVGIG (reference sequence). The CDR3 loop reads CAWSVPRPAYEQYF. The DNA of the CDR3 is TGTGCCTGGAGTGTCCCCCGTCCGGCCTACGAGCAGTACTTC.

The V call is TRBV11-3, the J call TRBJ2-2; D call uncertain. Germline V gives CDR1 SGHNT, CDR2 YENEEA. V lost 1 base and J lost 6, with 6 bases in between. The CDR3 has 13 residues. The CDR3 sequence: CASSLGASGELFF. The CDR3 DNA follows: TGTGCCAGCAGCTTAGGGGCATCCGGGGAGCTGTTTTTT.

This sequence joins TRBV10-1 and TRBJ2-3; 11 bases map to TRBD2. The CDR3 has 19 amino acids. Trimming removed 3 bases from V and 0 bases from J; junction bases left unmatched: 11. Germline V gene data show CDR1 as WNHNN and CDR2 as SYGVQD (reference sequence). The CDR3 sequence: CASSEPSGGQSTSTDTQYF. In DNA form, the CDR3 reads TGCGCCAGCAGTGAACCTAGCGGGGGGCAATCGACTAGCACAGATACGCAGTATTTT.

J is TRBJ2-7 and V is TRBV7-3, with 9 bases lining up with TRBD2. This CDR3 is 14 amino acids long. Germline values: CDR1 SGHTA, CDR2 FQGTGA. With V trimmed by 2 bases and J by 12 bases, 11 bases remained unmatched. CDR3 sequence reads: CASSLFPSGDGMYF. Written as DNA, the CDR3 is TGTGCCAGCAGCTTATTTCCTAGCGGGGACGGGATGTACTTC. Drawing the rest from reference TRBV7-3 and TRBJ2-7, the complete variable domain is GAGVSQTPSNKVTEKGKYVELRCDPISGHTALYWYRQSLGQGPEFLIYFQGTGAADDSGLPNDRFFAVRPEGSVSTLKIQRTERGDSAVYLCASSLFPSGDGMYFGPGTRLTVT.

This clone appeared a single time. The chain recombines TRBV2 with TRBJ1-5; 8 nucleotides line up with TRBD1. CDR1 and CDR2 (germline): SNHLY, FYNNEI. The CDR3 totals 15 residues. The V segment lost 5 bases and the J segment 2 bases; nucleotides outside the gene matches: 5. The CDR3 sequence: CASSSGGAGNQPQHF. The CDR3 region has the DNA TGTGCCAGCAGTTCAGGGGGCGCGGGCAATCAGCCCCAGCATTTT.

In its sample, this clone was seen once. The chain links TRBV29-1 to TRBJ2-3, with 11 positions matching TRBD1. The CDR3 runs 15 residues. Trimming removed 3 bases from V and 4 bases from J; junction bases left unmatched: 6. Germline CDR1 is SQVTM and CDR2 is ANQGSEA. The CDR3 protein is CSVDSWTGGADTQYF. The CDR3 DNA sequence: TGCAGCGTTGACTCATGGACAGGGGGCGCAGATACGCAGTATTTT.

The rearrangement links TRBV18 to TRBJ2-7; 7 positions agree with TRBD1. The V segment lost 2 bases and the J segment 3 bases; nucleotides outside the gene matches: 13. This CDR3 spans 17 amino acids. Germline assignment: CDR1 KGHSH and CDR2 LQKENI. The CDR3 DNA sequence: TGTGCCAGCTCACCAGCCGTGACAGGGCAATCCTTCTACGAGCAGTACTTC. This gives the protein CASSPAVTGQSFYEQYF. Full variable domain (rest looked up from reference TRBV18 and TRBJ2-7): NAGVMQNPRHLVRRRGQEARLRCSPMKGHSHVYWYRQLPEEGLKFMVYLQKENIIDESGMPKERFSAEFPKEGPSILRIQQVVRGDSAAYFCASSPAVTGQSFYEQYFGPGTRLTVT.

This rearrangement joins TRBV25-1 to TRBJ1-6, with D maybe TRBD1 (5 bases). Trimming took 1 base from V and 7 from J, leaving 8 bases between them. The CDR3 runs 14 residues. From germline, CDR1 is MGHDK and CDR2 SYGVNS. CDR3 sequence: CASSELGGNSPLHF. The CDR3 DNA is TGTGCCAGCAGTGAATTGGGGGGGAATTCACCCCTCCACTTT.

CDR3 sequence: CASSPVSGGIEQYF. The CDR3 DNA is TGTGCCAGCTCACCAGTTAGCGGGGGGATCGAGCAGTACTTC. V usage is TRBV18 and J usage is TRBJ2-7; 10 bases align to TRBD2. Looked up from germline, CDR1 is KGHSH and CDR2 is LQKENI. CDR3 length: 14 residues. The ends lost 2 bases at V and 6 bases at J; junction bases unmatched: 4.

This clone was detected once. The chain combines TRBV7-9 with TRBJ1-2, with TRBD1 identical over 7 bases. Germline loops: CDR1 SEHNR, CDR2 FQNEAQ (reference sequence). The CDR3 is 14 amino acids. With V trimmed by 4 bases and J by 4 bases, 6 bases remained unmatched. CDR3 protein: CASSSGQDIYGYTF. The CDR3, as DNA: TGTGCCAGCAGCTCCGGACAGGACATCTATGGCTACACCTTC.

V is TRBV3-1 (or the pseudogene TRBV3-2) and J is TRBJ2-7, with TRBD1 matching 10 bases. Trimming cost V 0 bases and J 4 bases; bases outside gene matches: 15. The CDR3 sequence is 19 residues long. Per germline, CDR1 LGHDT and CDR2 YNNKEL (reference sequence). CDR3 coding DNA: TGTGCCAGCAGCCAAGATATTGAAGGGTTGGGGACAGGGGTGTACGAGCAGTACTTC. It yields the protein CASSQDIEGLGTGVYEQYF.

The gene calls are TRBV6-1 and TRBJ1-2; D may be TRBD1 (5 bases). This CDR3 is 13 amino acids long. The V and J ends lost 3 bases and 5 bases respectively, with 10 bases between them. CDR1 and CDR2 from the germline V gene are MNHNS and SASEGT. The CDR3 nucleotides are TGTGCCAGCAGTGACCACGGGGGGTATGGCTACACCTTC. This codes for CASSDHGGYGYTF.

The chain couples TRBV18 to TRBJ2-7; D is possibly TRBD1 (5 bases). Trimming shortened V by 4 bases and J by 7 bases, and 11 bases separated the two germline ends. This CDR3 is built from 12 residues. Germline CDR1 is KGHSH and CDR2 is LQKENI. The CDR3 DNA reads TGTGCCAGCTCACTTAACAAGGGGGAGCAGTACTTC. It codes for CASSLNKGEQYF.